This T cell receptor beta chain was obtained from a study of post-analysis software for immune sequencing data. With regard to this clonotype: Its antigen is as yet unknown.

General study results and limits: Same-batch samples co-clustered strongly by F measure. Normalized Chao1 diversity in multiple sclerosis patients fell significantly below that of controls. Relative to controls, patients had roughly five TRBV segments at higher frequency, with TRBV5-6, TRBV5-1 and TRBV20-1 among these.

Unique molecular identifiers tagged the TCR beta cDNA libraries. TCRdb called the PCR reads again in MiXCR, with one record for every CDR3 protein. The data contain hundreds of thousands of distinct CDR3 sequences, roughly 29% of them seen just once; the ten biggest clones take up 0.5% to 0.6%. J gave up 2 bases and V 0 bases, and 7 bases lay outside the gene matches. CDR1 is LGHNA, CDR2 YNFKEQ, per germline. The CDR3 is 17 amino acids. The source material was blood. This TCR derives from a girl aged 5-17 years with multiple sclerosis. The rearrangement links TRBV4-2 to TRBJ2-1; TRBD2 matches at 7 bases. CDR3 region: CASSQDLTGGTYNEQFF. CDR3 DNA sequence: TGTGCCAGCAGCCAAGATCTTACGGGGGGAACCTACAATGAGCAGTTCTTC.